The present entry profiles one T cell receptor beta chain with its context. This sample stems from a study of human T cells and chemical hapten exposure. Trimming removed 3 bases from V and 1 base from J; junction bases left unmatched: 8. This CDR3 has 19 amino acids. The germline V gene encodes CDR1 SEHNR and CDR2 FQNEAQ (reference sequence). TCRdb re-derived calls from the RACE reads in MiXCR, one entry per CDR3 protein. The data hold roughly 380,000 distinct CDR3 sequences, with nearly 6.5% observed a single time. Time point meaning: patch test 2, 6 weeks after DPC sensitization. Treatment in this sample: therapeutic diphenylcyclopropenone sensitization with weekly scalp DPC.

The sample here was whole blood, taken in connection with sensitization to the hapten diphenylcyclopropenone (DPC). The V gene is TRBV7-9, the J gene TRBJ2-3, with 15 bases matching TRBD2. This receptor was taken from a young woman with alopecia areata. Some clones in this sample may be carry-over from other donors' samples. CDR3 loop: CASSFVSGLAGGRTDTQYF. The DNA of the CDR3 is TGTGCCAGCAGCTTCGTATCAGGACTAGCGGGGGGGCGCACAGATACGCAGTATTTT.